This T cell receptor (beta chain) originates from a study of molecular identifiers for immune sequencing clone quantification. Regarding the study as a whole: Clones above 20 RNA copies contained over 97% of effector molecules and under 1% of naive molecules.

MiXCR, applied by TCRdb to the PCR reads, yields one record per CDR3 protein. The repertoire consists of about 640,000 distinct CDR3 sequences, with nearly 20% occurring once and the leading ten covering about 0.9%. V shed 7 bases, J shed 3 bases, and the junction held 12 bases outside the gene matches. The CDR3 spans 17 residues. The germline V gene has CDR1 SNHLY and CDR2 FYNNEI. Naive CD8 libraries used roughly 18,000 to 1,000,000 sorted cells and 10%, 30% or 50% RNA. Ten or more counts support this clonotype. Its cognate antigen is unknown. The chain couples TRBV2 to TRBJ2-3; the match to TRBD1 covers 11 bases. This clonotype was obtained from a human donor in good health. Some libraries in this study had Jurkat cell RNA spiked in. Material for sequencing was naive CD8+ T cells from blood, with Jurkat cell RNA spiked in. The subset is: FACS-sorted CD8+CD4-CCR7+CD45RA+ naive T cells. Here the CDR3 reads CASIIGQGAIGTDTQYF. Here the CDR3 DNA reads TGTGCCAGCATCATCGGACAGGGGGCCATTGGGACAGATACGCAGTATTTT.